This record looks at one T cell receptor beta chain sequence and its context. This specimen comes from a study of blood T cell repertoires in COVID-19. Across the study: Italy, Spain and the United States were the sources of the convalescent and acute COVID-19 samples.

Adults between roughly 18 and 89 years of age took part from more than 20 US areas. Self-reported history from a screening survey and questionnaire set each donor's cohort. As processed by the authors: Amplification from reference gene primers served as the basis for estimated nucleated cell counts. Sequenced by immunoSEQ multiplex PCR; TCRdb stores in-frame clones only, minus some. Clone size and the V and J calls come from that table; the DNA yielded D and trimming. The table records 160,000 or so clones, 70% to 85% of them present only once. Trimming left V 2 bases short and J 0 bases short, with 17 bases between. CDR3 length: 18 amino acids. From germline, CDR1 is LNHDA and CDR2 SQIVND (reference sequence).

Sequenced material: PBMCs or T cells enriched from blood (not recorded which). The receptor comes from a middle-aged man who had recovered from COVID-19. The J gene is TRBJ1-3, the V gene TRBV19; no clear D. The CDR3 sequence: CASSIPPVGASSGNTIYF. The DNA of the CDR3 is TGTGCCAGTAGTATACCGCCTGTGGGAGCGAGCTCTGGAAACACCATATATTTT.